The T cell receptor beta chain described here comes from a study of human T cells and chemical hapten exposure. Study-wide background: Variability of per-sample TCR yields stemmed mainly from small differences in pooled library volume. Study results and caveats: TCRs whose frequency exceeded 1 in 1000 remained the same following DPC sensitization.

For the library, individual cDNA molecules each received unique molecular identifiers. TCRdb passed the RACE reads through MiXCR, listing each CDR3 protein once. The table shows some 90,000 distinct CDR3 sequences, with 8.5% to 9% occurring only once. As to time point: healthy volunteer bleed at 2 weeks. Total RNA was isolated from unfractionated whole blood. The CDR3 sequence is 15 residues long. The V gene end was trimmed by 3 bases and the J gene end by 4 bases; junction bases not matched to a gene: 3. The germline V gene encodes CDR1 MGHRA and CDR2 YSYEKL. This clonotype showed up just a few times. As yet, its antigen is unknown.

The J gene is TRBJ2-1, the V gene TRBV4-1; 10 nucleotides agree with TRBD2. The source of this sequence is a female donor in good health. Some clones in this sample may be carry-over from other donors' samples. The sequenced sample was whole blood. CDR3 DNA: TGCGCCAGCAGCCACGGACTAGCGGAGTACAATGAGCAGTTCTTC. Translated, it gives CASSHGLAEYNEQFF.